This entry describes one T cell receptor beta chain. This record belongs to a study of blood T cell repertoires in COVID-19. For the study at large: There were acute and convalescent COVID-19 samples, and they came from the United States, Italy and Spain. In each case, the material was cDNA or gDNA derived from T cells, B-cell-depleted T cells, or PBMCs.

Participants spanned ages about 18 to 90 years and resided in roughly 22 US areas. For recovered donors of Cohort 3, there were two negative PCRs, clearance, or symptom resolution. The CDR3 runs 15 residues. Germline V gives CDR1 MNHEY, CDR2 SVGEGT. V shed 0 bases and J shed 0 bases, with 8 bases lying between them. Clones were read by immunoSEQ multiplex PCR, and TCRdb kept only the in-frame ones, dropping some. The sample holds 330,000 or so clones, roughly 88% seen once. Sample: PBMCs or T cells enriched from blood (not recorded which). This TCR was recovered from a man aged 30 to 39 who had recovered from COVID-19. The chain links TRBV6-2 or TRBV6-3 to TRBJ2-5, with a possible D match to TRBD2 (6 bases). CDR3 in amino acids: CASSYSGGNQETQYF. The CDR3 nucleotides read TGTGCCAGCAGTTACTCGGGAGGAAACCAAGAGACCCAGTACTTC.